These 3 T cell receptor beta chains share one sample of origin, sequenced in a study of CD8+CD57+ T cells in acquired aplastic anemia. Genomic DNA provided the template from which TCR beta VDJ and CDR3 profiles were obtained. TCRdb used MiXCR to reprocess the reads, holding one entry per CDR3 protein. This table holds over 150,000 distinct CDR3 sequences, around 60% found once. All patients picked for sequencing had shown, by flow cytometry, an expansion of CD8+CD57+ cells. The sample comprised sorted CD4+, CD8+, or CD8+CD57+ T cells (not recorded which) from PBMCs. Source of these receptors: a human donor with aplastic anemia.

This clonotype was detected once. One end of the junction varies from germline; a read error may be responsible. This sequence joins TRBV12-3 or TRBV12-4 and TRBJ2-1, with D tentatively TRBD2 (6 bases). The CDR3 sequence is 15 residues long. This chain's CDR3 is CASSQVLASHNDQFF. Here the CDR3 DNA reads TGTGCCAGCAGTCAGGTCCTAGCGTCTCACAATGATCAGTTCTTC.

The chain couples TRBV19 to TRBJ1-1; D is unclear. The V and J ends lost 5 bases and 7 bases respectively, with 14 bases between them. In germline, CDR1 is LNHDA, CDR2 SQIVND (reference sequence). The CDR3 is 13 amino acids. DNA for the CDR3: TGTGCCAGTAGTTCTCGTGGTGACGGTGAAGCTTTCTTT. It translates to CASSSRGDGEAFF.

The V and J genes are TRBV13 and TRBJ2-7; D might be TRBD1 or TRBD2, each matching 6 bases. The V gene's germline CDR1 is PRHDT and CDR2 FYEKMQ (reference sequence). CDR3 length: 15 residues. V lost 0 bases, J lost 7 bases, and 16 bases lay in between. The CDR3 sequence is CASSLGPGDSGEQYF. For the CDR3, the DNA is TGTGCCAGCAGCTTAGGCCCAGGGGACTCGGGGGAGCAGTACTTC.